This entry lists 11 T cell receptor beta chains sequenced from one sample in a study of T cell changes during pregnancy in multiple sclerosis. Measured with immunoSEQ multiplex PCR; TCRdb has only the in-frame clones, and not every one. The sample yields fewer than 45,000 clones, around 90% seen once. The sequencing here drew on CD8+ T cells from peripheral blood mononuclear cells, taken in the third trimester of pregnancy. The origin of the receptors is a female donor with multiple sclerosis, enrolled in a pregnancy study.

The rearrangement links TRBV4-2 to TRBJ2-3; no clear D. Per germline, CDR1 LGHNA and CDR2 YNFKEQ. Trimming pared 1 base from V and 0 bases from J, leaving 11 bases between. The CDR3 totals 16 residues. CDR3 protein: CASSQVIETSTDTQYF. The CDR3 bases are TGTGCCAGCAGCCAAGTGATAGAGACTAGCACAGATACGCAGTATTTT.

The gene calls are TRBV28 and TRBJ1-2, with a tentative D call TRBD1 (6 bases). Germline CDR1 reads MDHEN; CDR2 reads SYDVKM. V dropped 9 bases and J dropped 8 bases, with 16 bases sitting between them. This CDR3 region has 12 residues. CDR3 nucleotide sequence: TGTGCCAGTTATAGGGGGGGGTACGGCTACACCTTC. Protein product: CASYRGGYGYTF.

This clone was detected a few times. The chain employs TRBV6-1 and TRBJ1-4, with D perhaps TRBD1 (6 bases). Trimming took off 2 bases at V and 0 bases at J, with 19 bases between the two ends. Germline V lookup: CDR1 MNHNS, CDR2 SASEGT. The CDR3 runs to 19 residues. Here the CDR3 reads CASSESEGDYVSTNEKLFF. The CDR3 coding sequence is TGTGCCAGCAGTGAATCGGAGGGGGACTACGTTTCAACTAATGAAAAACTGTTTTTT.

The chain employs TRBV4-3 and TRBJ1-1; TRBD1 agrees at 8 bases. The CDR3 has 17 amino acids. Germline V CDR1 and CDR2: LGHNA, YSLEER. J lost 5 bases, V lost 0 bases, and 11 bases had no gene match. CDR3 DNA: TGCGCCAGCAGCCAAGAGACGGGCAGGGGGCGAGGAACTGAAGCTTTCTTT. It encodes CASSQETGRGRGTEAFF.

The chain combines TRBV30 with TRBJ2-3, with 7 bases fitting TRBD1. This CDR3 spans 15 amino acids. With V trimmed by 2 bases and J by 2 bases, 7 bases remained unmatched. Germline V CDR1 and CDR2: GTSNPN, SVGIG (reference sequence). This CDR3 reads CAWSSTGADTDTQYF. As DNA, the CDR3 is TGTGCCTGGAGTTCCACAGGGGCGGACACAGATACGCAGTATTTT.

The chain is built from TRBV9 and TRBJ1-2; 9 bases align to TRBD1. CDR3 size: 14 residues. The V gene end was trimmed by 4 bases and the J gene end by 6 bases; junction bases not matched to a gene: 7. In germline, CDR1 is SGDLS, CDR2 YYNGEE. The CDR3 sequence is CASSTQQGANGYTF. The CDR3, as DNA: TGTGCCAGCAGCACCCAACAGGGGGCCAATGGCTACACCTTC.

J is TRBJ2-5 and V is TRBV4-1; D remains unclear. Gene TRBJ2-7 matches the end of the DNA better, so the J call may be wrong. The CDR3 covers 18 residues. Germline V lookup: CDR1 MGHRA, CDR2 YSYEKL. CDR3 sequence: CASSRFGPSSGPPHEQYF. Here the CDR3 DNA reads TGCGCCAGCAGCCGTTTCGGCCCCTCTAGTGGTCCCCCCCACGAGCAGTACTTC.

The rearrangement links TRBV29-1 to TRBJ1-4; possible D gene TRBD1, 5 bases. The germline V gene has CDR1 SQVTM and CDR2 ANQGSEA. With 5 bases removed from V and 0 bases from J, the gap between germline ends came to 16 bases. The CDR3 contains 16 residues. DNA of the CDR3: TGCAGCGTTTCGTTCCCGGACATTTCAACTAATGAAAAACTGTTTTTT. It is translated as CSVSFPDISTNEKLFF.

The chain combines TRBV7-9 with TRBJ2-7; TRBD2 might be the D (6 bases). Looked up from germline, CDR1 is SEHNR and CDR2 is FQNEAQ (reference sequence). The CDR3 has 13 residues. V gave up 3 bases and J gave up 3 bases, with 9 bases separating them. CDR3 DNA: TGTGCCAGCAGCTTGGACGGGAGCTACGAGCAGTACTTC. It encodes CASSLDGSYEQYF.

The chain joins TRBV2 to TRBJ2-1, with a weak D call TRBD2 (6 bases). V was pared by 4 bases and J by 8 bases, with 15 bases between. This CDR3 has 14 residues. Germline V lookup: CDR1 SNHLY, CDR2 FYNNEI. The CDR3 loop is CASSAFRGGDEQFF. Here the CDR3 DNA reads TGTGCCAGCAGTGCCTTCCGAGGAGGGGATGAGCAGTTCTTC.

V usage is TRBV6-6 and J usage is TRBJ1-1, with a weak D call TRBD1 (5 bases). Germline V gene sequence: CDR1 MNHNY, CDR2 SVGAGI (reference sequence). With 6 bases removed from V and 5 bases from J, the gap between germline ends came to 19 bases. The CDR3 covers 15 residues. The chain's CDR3 is CASSSLLGVETEAFF. Written as DNA, the CDR3 is TGTGCCAGCAGCTCCCTCCTAGGGGTGGAAACTGAAGCTTTCTTT.